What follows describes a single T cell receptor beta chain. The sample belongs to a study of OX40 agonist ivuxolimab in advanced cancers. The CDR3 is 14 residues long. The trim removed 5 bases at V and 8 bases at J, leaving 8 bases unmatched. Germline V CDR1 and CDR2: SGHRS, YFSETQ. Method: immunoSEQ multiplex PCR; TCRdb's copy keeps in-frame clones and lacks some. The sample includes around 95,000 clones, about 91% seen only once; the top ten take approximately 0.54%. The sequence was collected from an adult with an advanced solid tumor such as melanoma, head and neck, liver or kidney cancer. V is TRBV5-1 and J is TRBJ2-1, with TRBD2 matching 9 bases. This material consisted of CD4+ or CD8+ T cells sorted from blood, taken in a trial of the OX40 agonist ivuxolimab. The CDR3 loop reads CASRAREGRDEQFF. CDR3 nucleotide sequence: TGCGCCAGCAGGGCGCGGGAGGGACGCGATGAGCAGTTCTTC.